A selection of T cell receptor beta chains follows, all from one sample in a study of shared clonotypes between healthy human individuals. The data were produced by immunoSEQ multiplex PCR, yet TCRdb's version contains in-frame clones alone and is incomplete. The sample yields roughly 2.2 million clones, around 90% seen once. Sequencing was done on a sample of naive CD4+ T cells from PBMCs. These receptors were obtained from a man younger than 30 in good health. Some clones in this sample may be carry-over from other donors' samples. CDR3s include the opening cysteine and the closing phenylalanine or tryptophan. D genes are given only for firm matches. Expanded clones get a size class; other rows say once, few or many, or leave the size out.

.	TRBV5-4	TRBJ1-1	.	TGTGCCAGCAGCCAAGTTGACACTGAAGCTTTCTTT	CASSQVDTEAFF
.	TRBV14	TRBJ2-5	TRBD2	TGTGCCAGCAGCCCTTGGACTAGCGGGAGAGAGACCCAGTACTTC	CASSPWTSGRETQYF
.	TRBV5-1	TRBJ2-1	TRBD1	TGCGCCAGCAGCTCCGGACAGGGGGCCTACAATGAGCAGTTCTTC	CASSSGQGAYNEQFF
.	TRBV5-1	TRBJ1-4	TRBD1	TGCGCCAGCAGCAAGGGGGCAGGGGGTACCGGCAATGAAAAACTGTTTTTT	CASSKGAGGTGNEKLFF
.	TRBV6-5	TRBJ2-1	TRBD2	TGTGCCAGCAGTCGGACTAGCGGGTTTCCCTCTGAGCAGTTCTTC	CASSRTSGFPSEQFF
.	TRBV2	TRBJ2-1	.	TGTGCCAGCAGTGAAGGGGCGCCACGGGACTCAAGCTCCTACAATGAGCAGTTCTTC	CASSEGAPRDSSSYNEQFF
.	TRBV7-2	TRBJ2-1	.	TGTGCCAGCAGCTTAGGGCCACCCAATGAGCAGTTCTTC	CASSLGPPNEQFF
once	TRBV15	TRBJ1-4	TRBD1	TGTGCCACCAGCAGAAACAGGGGGCCGGGGGAAAAACTGTTTTTT	CATSRNRGPGEKLFF
.	TRBV6-5	TRBJ2-7	.	TGTGCCAGCAGTGACCGGACACGTCTCTACGAGCAGTACTTC	CASSDRTRLYEQYF
.	TRBV28	TRBJ1-2	TRBD1	TGTGCCAGCAGTTTATCCGGACAGGGGGCGCGGTTCGGTGGCTACACCTTC	CASSLSGQGARFGGYTF
once	TRBV18	TRBJ1-1	.	TGTGCCAGCTCACCACTGAATAGGGCGAACACTGAAGCTTTCTTT	CASSPLNRANTEAFF
.	TRBV5-1	TRBJ2-5	.	TGCGCCAGCAGCTTGGCCGGGACGACCCAAGAGACCCAGTACTTC	CASSLAGTTQETQYF
.	TRBV27	TRBJ1-4	.	TGTGCCAGCAGTCGAAGGGGCCGGGGGACTGATGCAACTAATGAAAAACTGTTTTTT	CASSRRGRGTDATNEKLFF
.	TRBV2	TRBJ1-2	TRBD1	TGTGCCAGCACCCAGGGGGTGTCTAACTATGGCTACACCTTC	CASTQGVSNYGYTF
.	TRBV9	TRBJ2-7	.	TGTGCCAGCAGCGTAGACGAGGGTCCCTACGAGCAGTACTTC	CASSVDEGPYEQYF
.	TRBV7-9	TRBJ1-3	TRBD1	TGTGCCAGCAGCTTAGGGCAGGGGGCTGGAAACACCATATATTTT	CASSLGQGAGNTIYF
.	TRBV28	TRBJ1-5	TRBD1	TGTGCCAGCAGTTCCAGGACAGGGGAGGACTGGAGCAATCAGCCCCAGCATTTT	CASSSRTGEDWSNQPQHF
.	TRBV5-1	TRBJ2-3	TRBD2	TGCGCCAGCAGCTTGATTGCGGGAGCGATCACAGATACGCAGTATTTT	CASSLIAGAITDTQYF
.	TRBV5-1	TRBJ2-3	TRBD2	TGCGCCAGCAGCCCGGGGGGGGCAATAGATACGCAGTATTTT	CASSPGGAIDTQYF
.	TRBV11-2	TRBJ2-2	TRBD2	TGTGCCAGCAGCTTATTTAGCGGGAGGGCTTGGGACACCGGGGAGCTGTTTTTT	CASSLFSGRAWDTGELFF
.	TRBV6-1	TRBJ2-7	.	TGTGCCAGCAGTGAATGGAGTGAGCAGTACTTC	CASSEWSEQYF
.	TRBV27	TRBJ2-1	.	TGTGCCAGCAGTTTTTGGGGCTACCAGTACAATGAGCAGTTCTTC	CASSFWGYQYNEQFF
.	TRBV9	TRBJ1-1	TRBD1	TGTGCCAGCAGCTCCCGAATCCCGACCGCCGGGACAGGGGGACCGGGCACTGAAGCTTTCTTT	CASSSRIPTAGTGGPGTEAFF
.	TRBV18	TRBJ2-7	.	TGTGCCAGCTCACCACAGGCGAGAGAACCGGGCGAGCAGTACTTC	CASSPQAREPGEQYF
.	TRBV7-9	TRBJ1-2	.	TGTGCCAGCAGCTTAGGTAGGGTTACCAACTATGGCTACACCTTC	CASSLGRVTNYGYTF
.	TRBV11-2	TRBJ2-3	TRBD2	TGTGCCAGCAGCTTAGGGGGACTAGCCACAGATACGCAGTATTTT	CASSLGGLATDTQYF
.	TRBV11-2	TRBJ2-1	.	TGTGCCAGCAGCCCTGGACAGTCTAGCTCCTACAATGAGCAGTTCTTC	CASSPGQSSSYNEQFF
.	TRBV28	TRBJ2-1	.	TGTGCCAGCGGATATATGACGAGGTTCTTC	CASGYMTRFF
.	TRBV30	TRBJ1-6	.	TGTGCCTGGAGTCCCCCCGGCTCACCCCTCCACTTT	CAWSPPGSPLHF
.	TRBV7-3	TRBJ2-7	TRBD2	TGTGCCAGCAGCTTATACGGGACTCCCGGGACTAACAAGGTCTACGAGCAGTACTTC	CASSLYGTPGTNKVYEQYF
.	TRBV19	TRBJ1-5	.	TGTGCCAGTTCTTTAATGAATAGCAATCAGCCCCAGCATTTT	CASSLMNSNQPQHF
.	TRBV18	TRBJ1-1	.	TGTGCCAGCTCACCGGGGGGCGGAAAGACTGAAGCTTTCTTT	CASSPGGGKTEAFF
.	TRBV7-2	TRBJ1-2	.	TGTGCCAGCAGCTTAGTATTCACAGGGACCTATAACTATGGCTACACCTTC	CASSLVFTGTYNYGYTF
.	TRBV28	TRBJ1-4	.	TGTGCCAGCAGTTTAGGGGGGTCAGATGAAAAACTGTTTTTT	CASSLGGSDEKLFF
.	TRBV5-1	TRBJ2-1	.	TGCGCCAGCAGCTTGCGGTTCTTTTCGGGACCTTACTCCTTTAGCTCCTACAATGAGCAGTTCTTC	CASSLRFFSGPYSFSSYNEQFF
.	TRBV18	TRBJ2-1	.	TGTGCCAGCTTCACGAGACGGAACAATGAGCAGTTCTTC	CASFTRRNNEQFF
.	TRBV30	TRBJ2-7	.	TGTGCCTGGGAGACAGGTTACGAGCAGTACTTC	CAWETGYEQYF
.	TRBV11-2	TRBJ2-2	.	TGTGCCAGCAGCTTTTCGGCCGGGCGTAACACCGGGGAGCTGTTTTTT	CASSFSAGRNTGELFF
.	TRBV2	TRBJ2-7	.	TGTGCCAGCAGTGAGCAGGTCTCCTACGAGCAGTACTTC	CASSEQVSYEQYF
.	TRBV28	TRBJ2-7	.	TGTGCCAGCAGGTTCAGGGTGCCTTTCTCCTACGAGCAGTACTTC	CASRFRVPFSYEQYF
.	TRBV5-1	TRBJ1-1	.	TGCGCCAGCAGCTTCCGAGCTCAGGGAAGGGTCACTGAAGCTTTCTTT	CASSFRAQGRVTEAFF
.	TRBV4-3	TRBJ2-5	.	TGCGCCAGCAGCCAAGACCCAAGGGGTTCGGGAGAGACCCAGTACTTC	CASSQDPRGSGETQYF
.	TRBV11-2	TRBJ1-4	.	TGTGCCAGCAGCTTAGTTAGGCTGATGGGTGAAAAACTGTTTTTT	CASSLVRLMGEKLFF
.	TRBV4-1	TRBJ1-1	.	TGCGCCAGCAGCCAGACCCCCGTATGGCCCCAAGCTTTCTTT	CASSQTPVWPQAFF
.	TRBV9	TRBJ2-2	.	TGTGCCAGGCCGAATAATCTAACGGTTAGTCGGGCTAACACCGGGGAGCTGTTTTTT	CARPNNLTVSRANTGELFF
.	TRBV30	TRBJ2-7	TRBD1	TGTGCCTGGACGACAGGGTACTACGAGCAGTACTTC	CAWTTGYYEQYF
.	TRBV6-1	TRBJ1-6	.	TGTGCCAGCAGTGTTGCAGGGTATAATTCACCCCTCCACTTT	CASSVAGYNSPLHF
once	TRBV5-1	TRBJ1-1	.	TGCGCCAGCAGCTTGGAGCCACAGAACACTGAAGCTTTCTTT	CASSLEPQNTEAFF
.	TRBV6-5	TRBJ2-5	.	TGTGCCAGCAGTCTTGGGGCTTGGGAGACCCAGTACTTC	CASSLGAWETQYF
.	TRBV27	TRBJ2-5	.	TGTGCCAGCAGTCCGTGGGACCGACAAGAGACCCAGTACTTC	CASSPWDRQETQYF
.	TRBV2	TRBJ2-3	TRBD2	TGTGCCACCTTACTAGCGGAGGCTACAGATACGCAGTATTTT	CATLLAEATDTQYF
once	TRBV16	TRBJ2-7	.	TGTGCCAGCAGCCCGTCCGGGACGGGGACCTACGAGCAGTACTTC	CASSPSGTGTYEQYF
.	TRBV5-5	TRBJ2-1	TRBD1	TGTGCCAGCAGCTTCACCGGGACAGGGTCGTTTTGGACCTACAATGAGCAGTTCTTC	CASSFTGTGSFWTYNEQFF
few	TRBV7-2	TRBJ1-3	TRBD1	TGTGCCAGCAGCGTTCGACAGGGCGCTGGAAACACCATATATTTT	CASSVRQGAGNTIYF